The sequence of this TCR beta chain was determined in a study of Graves' ophthalmopathy and Graves' hyperthyroidism. Study-level points and caveats: Most expanded clonotypes in thyroid above 0.001 frequency also showed up in blood.

Amplification targeted the TCR beta CDR3 regions, with RNA transcripts as the source material. HTBI primers were employed in first-round RT-PCR, then a second-round multiplex PCR followed. TCRdb reprocessed the multiplex PCR reads via MiXCR and lists one record per CDR3 protein. This table has hundreds of thousands of distinct CDR3 sequences, roughly 21% appearing once. This clonotype was found many times. Its antigen is not known. CDR1 and CDR2 (germline): LNHDA, SQIVND (reference sequence). V was shortened by 4 bases and J by 7 bases, with 13 bases between the two germline ends. The CDR3 runs to 13 residues. PBMCs came from over 9.5 ml of fresh peripheral blood.

The clonotype was recovered from a woman aged 18-29 years with stable Graves' hyperthyroidism. The J gene is TRBJ1-2, the V gene TRBV19; no firm D call. The sequencing input was peripheral blood. The DNA for the CDR3 is TGTGCCAGTAGTAAAGGACTCGGTGGTGGCTACACCTTC. Translation: CASSKGLGGGYTF.